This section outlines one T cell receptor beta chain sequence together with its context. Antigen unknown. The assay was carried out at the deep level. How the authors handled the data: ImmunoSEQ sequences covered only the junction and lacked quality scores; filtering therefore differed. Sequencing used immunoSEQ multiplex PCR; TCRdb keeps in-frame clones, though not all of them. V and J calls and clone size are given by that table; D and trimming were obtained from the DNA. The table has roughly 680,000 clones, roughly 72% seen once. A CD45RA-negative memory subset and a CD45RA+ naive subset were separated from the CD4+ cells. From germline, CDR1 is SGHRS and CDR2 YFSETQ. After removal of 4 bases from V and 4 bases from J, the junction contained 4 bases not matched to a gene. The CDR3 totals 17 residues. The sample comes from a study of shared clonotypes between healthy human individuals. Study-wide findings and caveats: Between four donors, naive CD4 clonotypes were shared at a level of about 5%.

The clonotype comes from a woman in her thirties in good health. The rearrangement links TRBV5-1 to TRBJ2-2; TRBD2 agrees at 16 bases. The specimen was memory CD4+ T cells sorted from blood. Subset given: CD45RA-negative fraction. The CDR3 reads CASSGTSGRAGTGELFF. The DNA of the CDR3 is TGCGCCAGCAGCGGGACTAGCGGGAGGGCAGGCACCGGGGAGCTGTTTTTT.